This T cell receptor beta chain was identified during a study of T cells after yellow fever vaccination. This clonotype occurred a few times. The antigen remains unidentified. General study points: Overall, a small share of clonotypes was seen in both CD4 and CD8 compartments. Detected again after the booster were most primary-vaccination clones, at almost 97% CD4 and approximately 85% CD8.

Germline CDR1 reads SQVTM; CDR2 reads ANQGSEA. V shed 3 bases and J 0 bases; nucleotides not matched to a gene: 7. The CDR3 runs 16 residues. TCRdb re-analysed the 5' RACE reads in MiXCR, keeping a single row per CDR3 protein. The sample records under 600,000 distinct CDR3 sequences, 13% being singletons. Sequencing was performed on PBMCs, taken on the day of the yellow fever booster vaccination. This chain joins TRBV29-1 and TRBJ2-5; TRBD2 matches at 10 bases. The TCR sequence derives from a man aged 30 to 39 who received the YFV17D yellow fever vaccine. CDR3 sequence (DNA): TGCAGCGTTGAGAGGCCTAGCGGGAGTTACCAAGAGACCCAGTACTTC. It encodes CSVERPSGSYQETQYF.